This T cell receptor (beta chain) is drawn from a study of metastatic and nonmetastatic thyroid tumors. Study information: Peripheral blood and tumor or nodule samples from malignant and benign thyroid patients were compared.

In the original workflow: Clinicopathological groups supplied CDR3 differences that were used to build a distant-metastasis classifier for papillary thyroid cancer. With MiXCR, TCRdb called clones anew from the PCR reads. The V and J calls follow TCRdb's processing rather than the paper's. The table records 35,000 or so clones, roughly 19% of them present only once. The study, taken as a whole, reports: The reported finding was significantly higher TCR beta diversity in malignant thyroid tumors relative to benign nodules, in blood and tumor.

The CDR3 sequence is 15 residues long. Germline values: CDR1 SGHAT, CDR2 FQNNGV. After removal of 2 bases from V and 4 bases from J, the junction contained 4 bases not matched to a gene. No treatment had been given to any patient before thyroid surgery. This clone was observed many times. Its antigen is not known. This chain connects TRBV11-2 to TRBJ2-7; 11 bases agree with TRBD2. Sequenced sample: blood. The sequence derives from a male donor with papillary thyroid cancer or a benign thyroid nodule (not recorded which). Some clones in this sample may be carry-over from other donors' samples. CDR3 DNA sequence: TGTGCCAGCAGCTTATTTAGCGGGAGGGAGTACGAGCAGTACTTC. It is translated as CASSLFSGREYEQYF.